This T cell receptor (beta chain) was profiled in a study of blood T cells in healthy people across ages. Findings of the study overall: Conclusively comparing naive with antigen-experienced cells was impossible with unsorted PBMCs.

A second 7 to 11 cycle PCR used barcoded and J-beta primers. Using its own MiXCR run on the 5' RACE reads, TCRdb lists one record per CDR3 protein. Among 700,000 or so distinct CDR3 sequences listed, about 20% were seen once. The sample holds a few counts of this clonotype. Its target is not known. Each sample gave at least 7 million isolated PBMCs. The germline gives CDR1 MNHEY, CDR2 SVGEGT. The CDR3 sequence is 16 residues long. J lost 9 bases, V lost 5 bases, and 8 bases had no gene match. Sequenced input: blood. The receptor's source is a man between 65 and 79 years old in good health. V gene TRBV6-2 or TRBV6-3 combines with J gene TRBJ2-1; TRBD2 matches at 15 bases. CDR3 in DNA: TGTGCCAGCAGTCCCGGGACTAGCGGGGGGAAGAGTGAGCAGTTCTTC. It is translated as CASSPGTSGGKSEQFF.